This entry lists 17 T cell receptor beta chains sequenced from one sample in a study of T cells in Graves' hyperthyroidism and ophthalmopathy. The source material, RNA transcripts, was used to amplify TCR beta CDR3 regions. The HTBI primer set was used in a first-round RT-PCR of the TCR CDR3. In TCRdb, the multiplex PCR reads were re-called with MiXCR into one record per CDR3 protein. The sample records approximately 49,000 distinct CDR3 sequences, about 53% being singletons. The sample taken for sequencing was peripheral blood or thyroid tissue (not recorded which). The receptors shown here come from a man between 18 and 29 years old with Graves' hyperthyroidism.

This clonotype has a count of ten or more. J is TRBJ2-7 and V is TRBV2, with a tentative D call TRBD1 (6 bases). CDR3 length equals 13 residues. Germline assignment: CDR1 SNHLY and CDR2 FYNNEI. V was pared by 6 bases and J by 1 base, with 10 bases between. In DNA, the CDR3 is TGTGCCAGCAGGAAGACAGGATCCTACGAGCAGTACTTC. Translated: CASRKTGSYEQYF.

In this sample, this clonotype turned up many times. The genes are TRBV19 and TRBJ2-7, with D perhaps being TRBD1 or TRBD2 (5 bases each). The V gene lost 3 bases and the J gene lost 5 bases, with 11 bases spanning the gap. The germline V gene encodes CDR1 LNHDA and CDR2 SQIVND (reference sequence). The CDR3 covers 13 residues. CDR3 DNA: TGTGCCAGTAGTATGGGACGGACGGACGAGCAGTACTTC. It codes for CASSMGRTDEQYF.

This clonotype is labeled medium-sized. The chain combines TRBV7-2 with TRBJ1-3, with TRBD1 as a possible D gene (5 bases). The CDR3 spans 14 residues. V dropped 1 base and J dropped 6 bases, with 10 bases sitting between them. The V gene's germline CDR1 is SGHTA and CDR2 FQGNSA. CDR3 bases: TGTGCCAGCAGCTTAGATCAGGGAGCAAACACCATATATTTT. Translating gives CASSLDQGANTIYF.

This sequence joins TRBV6-2 or TRBV6-3 and TRBJ1-1; 7 bases map to TRBD1. The CDR3 is 14 amino acids. Germline trimming cut 6 bases from V and 4 bases from J; bases unmatched to any gene: 8. Germline loops: CDR1 MNHEY, CDR2 SVGEGT. The CDR3 DNA sequence: TGTGCCAGCAGCCTCGACAGGGTCGGCACTGAAGCTTTCTTT. Translating gives CASSLDRVGTEAFF.

This clonotype came up many times. The chain couples TRBV6-5 to TRBJ2-7, with TRBD1 matching over 7 bases. Trimming took 6 bases from V and 6 from J; bases not matched to a gene: 11. CDR3 length: 14 amino acids. CDR1 and CDR2 from the germline V gene are MNHEY and SVGAGI. The CDR3 nucleotides are TGTGCCAGCAGCGCGACAGGGTCCCAAATCGAGCAGTACTTC. Amino acids: CASSATGSQIEQYF.

The chain combines TRBV7-3 with TRBJ2-5; D not resolved. There are 13 residues in the CDR3. With 2 bases removed from V and 9 bases from J, the gap between germline ends came to 13 bases. CDR1 is SGHTA and CDR2 is FQGTGA in the germline V gene. This CDR3 is CASSLGSNQPQYF. The CDR3 region has the DNA TGTGCCAGCAGCTTAGGAAGCAATCAGCCCCAGTACTTC.

J is TRBJ1-2 and V is TRBV7-2; the D gene is possibly TRBD1 (6 bases). V was trimmed by 5 bases and J by 3 bases, leaving 13 bases between them. Looked up from germline, CDR1 is SGHTA and CDR2 is FQGNSA. The CDR3 has 14 amino acids. In DNA, the CDR3 is TGTGCCAGCAGCCCCAACAGGGCTGACTATGGCTACACCTTC. This sequence encodes CASSPNRADYGYTF.

This chain connects TRBV5-6 to TRBJ2-3, with D perhaps matching TRBD1 (5 bases). With 0 bases removed from V and 3 bases from J, the gap between germline ends came to 17 bases. The CDR3 spans 17 residues. Germline values: CDR1 SGHDT, CDR2 YYEEEE. This CDR3 reads CASSLGRTGYRTDTQYF. The DNA of the CDR3 is TGTGCCAGCAGCTTGGGACGTACAGGATATAGAACAGATACGCAGTATTTT.

The chain has TRBV5-1 and TRBJ2-7; 11 nucleotides line up with TRBD2. Trimming took 0 bases from V and 10 from J; bases not matched to a gene: 3. Germline values: CDR1 SGHRS, CDR2 YFSETQ. There are 13 residues in the CDR3. CDR3 loop: CASSLGLAGYQYF. In DNA form, the CDR3 reads TGCGCCAGCAGCTTGGGACTAGCGGGATATCAGTACTTC.

This chain uses TRBV7-2 with TRBJ2-5, with TRBD2 matching over 14 bases. The V and J ends lost 5 bases and 2 bases, in that order; junction bases with no gene match: 10. The CDR3 loop spans 18 amino acids. Germline CDR1 is SGHTA and CDR2 is FQGNSA. The CDR3 protein is CASSKSGRLAGGQETQYF. CDR3 nucleotide sequence: TGTGCCAGCAGCAAGAGCGGTCGACTAGCGGGGGGGCAAGAGACCCAGTACTTC.

This clonotype is categorized as medium-sized. The V gene is TRBV25-1, the J gene TRBJ1-1; D is undetermined. This CDR3 comprises 14 residues. Germline V gene lookup returns CDR1 MGHDK and CDR2 SYGVNS. V was trimmed by 5 bases and J by 1 base, leaving 11 bases between them. The CDR3 sequence: CASSPIGRNTEAFF. CDR3 bases: TGTGCCAGCAGTCCTATAGGTAGGAACACTGAAGCTTTCTTT.

This clonotype counts as medium-sized (0.01 to 0.1%). The chain's CDR3 is CASSESYWSGSRDEQYF. The CDR3, as DNA: TGTGCCAGCAGTGAATCCTACTGGTCAGGGTCTCGCGACGAGCAGTACTTC. V gene TRBV25-1 combines with J gene TRBJ2-7; D perhaps matches TRBD1 (5 bases). The CDR3 totals 17 residues. The V end lost 1 base, the J end lost 5 bases, and 21 bases lay between the germline ends. Germline V gene data show CDR1 as MGHDK and CDR2 as SYGVNS.

This clonotype has at least ten counts. The chain recombines TRBV25-1 with TRBJ1-1; D is ambiguous. The V gene's germline CDR1 is MGHDK and CDR2 SYGVNS. The V gene lost 5 bases and the J gene lost 6 bases, with 13 bases spanning the gap. This CDR3 spans 13 amino acids. The CDR3 is CASSYHSHSEAFF. The CDR3 coding sequence is TGTGCCAGCAGTTATCACAGTCACTCTGAAGCTTTCTTT.

This clonotype occurred a few times. The chain has TRBV6-6 and TRBJ1-1, with D hard to call. Deletions cut 6 bases from V and 1 base from J, with 9 bases between. The CDR3 runs 13 residues. Germline values: CDR1 MNHNY, CDR2 SVGAGI (reference sequence). CDR3 residues: CASRAGTNTEAFF. The CDR3 bases are TGTGCCAGCAGAGCCGGTACGAACACTGAAGCTTTCTTT.

V gene TRBV7-2 combines with J gene TRBJ1-5; perhaps TRBD1 as D (5 bases). The CDR3 contains 14 residues. Germline CDR1 SGHTA, CDR2 FQGNSA. V was trimmed by 11 bases and J by 7 bases, leaving 21 bases between them. The CDR3 loop is CARSVRDGKQPQHF. DNA of the CDR3: TGTGCCCGGAGTGTACGGGACGGGAAGCAGCCCCAGCATTTT.

This clonotype was seen once. The genes are TRBV15 and TRBJ2-7; 9 nucleotides align to TRBD1. V shed 2 bases and J 2 bases; nucleotides not matched to a gene: 4. CDR1 is LNHNV, CDR2 YYDKDF, per germline (reference sequence). This CDR3 region has 15 residues. The CDR3 is CATSRPDRGTYEQYF. CDR3 sequence (DNA): TGTGCCACCAGCAGACCGGACAGGGGAACCTACGAGCAGTACTTC. The full variable domain, rest sourced from reference TRBV15 and TRBJ2-7, is DAMVIQNPRYQVTQFGKPVTLSCSQTLNHNVMYWYQQKSSQAPKLLFHYYDKDFNNEADTPDNFQSRRPNTSFCFLDIRSPGLGDTAMYLCATSRPDRGTYEQYFGPGTRLTVT.

This clonotype was picked up many times. The V and J genes are TRBV29-1 and TRBJ2-5; D not certain. The CDR3 runs to 11 residues. Germline CDR1 and CDR2: SQVTM and ANQGSEA. Trimming stripped 5 bases from V and 5 bases from J, with 9 bases between. The CDR3 DNA is TGCAGCGTTCGCGTGAGTGAGACCCAGTACTTC. Encoded protein: CSVRVSETQYF.